Below, one T cell receptor beta chain is given with its context. Its antigen is undetermined. TCRdb's copy holds only in-frame clones and misses some; the assay was immunoSEQ multiplex PCR. The repertoire includes roughly 48,000 clones, about 78% of them detected once, and 3.5% to 5.5% sits in the top ten. This entry comes from a study of T cells in localized non-small cell lung cancer. The study, taken as a whole, reports: Sequencing involved a lone tumor region, leaving heterogeneity possible. Of the tissues analyzed, uninvolved adjacent lung showed maximal T cell clonality, greater than tumor.

CDR3 size: 14 residues. The V gene lost 2 bases and the J gene lost 1 base, with 7 bases spanning the gap. Germline V lookup: CDR1 SGHTA, CDR2 FQGTGA. The sequenced sample was PBMCs, obtained before any cancer treatment. The chain uses TRBV7-3 and TRBJ2-3, with D unresolved. The sequence derives from a woman between 40 and 69 years old with stage II lung adenocarcinoma. The CDR3 nucleotides read TGTGCCAGCAGCTTAGTTCGGGGCACAGATACGCAGTATTTT. As protein: CASSLVRGTDTQYF.